Following are 10 T cell receptor beta chains from one sample sequenced in a study of shared clonotypes between healthy human individuals. Here immunoSEQ multiplex PCR was the method, and the copy in TCRdb shows in-frame clones only, minus some. The sample shows fewer than 1.8 million clones, approximately 98.5% of them seen only once. Sequences were obtained from naive CD4+ T cells sorted from blood. Described subset: CD45RA+ positively selected. These receptor sequences come from a man aged 25 to 40 in good health.

The chain uses TRBV4-1 and TRBJ2-7; TRBD2 agrees at 8 bases. V lost 1 base and J lost 0; bases outside the gene matches: 17. CDR1 is MGHRA and CDR2 is YSYEKL in the germline V gene. The CDR3 has 20 residues. CDR3 region: CASSQVPILALAEDSYEQYF. The CDR3 nucleotides are TGCGCCAGCAGCCAAGTCCCCATCCTGGCACTAGCGGAGGACTCCTACGAGCAGTACTTC.

This chain joins TRBV18 and TRBJ1-3; D may be TRBD1 (5 bases). CDR3 size: 16 residues. From germline, CDR1 is KGHSH and CDR2 LQKENI. V was trimmed by 3 bases and J by 0 bases, leaving 12 bases between them. Written as DNA, the CDR3 is TGTGCCAGCTCACCCCTATGGGACCGCTCTGGAAACACCATATATTTT. Amino acids: CASSPLWDRSGNTIYF.

Concerning this clone: The DNA is omitted, as the CDR3 cannot be located on it reliably, and the CDR3 follows TCRdb's listing. This sequence joins TRBV21-1 and TRBJ1-2; the listed D gene, TRBD1, was not tested against the DNA. TRBV21-1 is a recognized pseudogene. Counting both end residues, the CDR3 totals 19 amino acids. CDR3 amino acids: CASSPFWVGAGTGKYGYTF.

The chain joins TRBV7-3 to TRBJ2-3, with 8 bases that match TRBD1. CDR1 and CDR2 (germline): SGHTA, FQGTGA. Unmatched junction bases numbered 9, after V lost 5 bases and J lost 5 bases. This CDR3 is 15 amino acids long. The CDR3 loop is CASSPTGDEVDTQYF. The CDR3 region has the DNA TGTGCCAGCAGCCCGACAGGGGATGAGGTAGATACGCAGTATTTT.

The sample holds one count of this clone. The chain couples TRBV10-2 to TRBJ2-7; D might be TRBD2 (5 bases). The germline CDR1 and CDR2 sequences are WSHSY and SAAADI. CDR3 length: 17 amino acids. V was pared by 0 bases and J by 5 bases, with 20 bases between. The CDR3 DNA is TGCGCCAGCAGTGAGTCGGAATCAAGTGAGTTCGGGGACGAGCAGTACTTC. Translating it yields CASSESESSEFGDEQYF.

The J gene is TRBJ2-3, the V gene TRBV7-6; D possibly corresponds to TRBD2 (5 bases). The CDR3 extends over 14 amino acids. Germline CDR1 and CDR2: SGHVS and FNYEAQ. The V gene lost 2 bases and the J gene lost 2 bases, with 8 bases spanning the gap. The CDR3 DNA follows: TGTGCCAGCAGCTTATCCGGGGACACAGATACGCAGTATTTT. It yields the protein CASSLSGDTDTQYF. Based on the CDR3 plus reference TRBV7-6 and TRBJ2-3, the full variable domain is GAGVSQSPRYKVTKRGQDVALRCDPISGHVSLYWYRQALGQGPEFLTYFNYEAQQDKSGLPNDRFSAERPEGSISTLTIQRTEQRDSAMYRCASSLSGDTDTQYFGPGTRLTVL.

This clone was detected a few times. The chain recombines TRBV6-5 with TRBJ1-1; D call uncertain. The CDR3 length is 14 residues. Looked up from germline, CDR1 is MNHEY and CDR2 is SVGAGI. Trimming left V 5 bases short and J 1 base short, with 11 bases between. The CDR3 DNA reads TGTGCCAGCAGTATTGGACGTGAGAACACTGAAGCTTTCTTT. Amino acids: CASSIGRENTEAFF.

The V and J genes are TRBV28 and TRBJ2-1, with unresolved D. The CDR3 runs 10 residues. Trimming removed 8 bases at V and 8 bases at J, with 7 bases between. Germline V gene data show CDR1 as MDHEN and CDR2 as SYDVKM. The CDR3 nucleotides are TGTGCCAGCGGCCCCTATGAGCAGTTCTTC. Translation: CASGPYEQFF.

This clone was picked up one time. The chain carries TRBV30 and TRBJ1-1; D possibly corresponds to TRBD1 (5 bases). The CDR3 loop spans 14 amino acids. The V end was cut by 3 bases, the J end by 1 base, with 12 bases between. Looked up from germline, CDR1 is GTSNPN and CDR2 is SVGIG (reference sequence). The CDR3 coding sequence is TGTGCCTGGAGGCCGGGACGCCGGAACACTGAAGCTTTCTTT. It is translated as CAWRPGRRNTEAFF.

The V and J genes are TRBV27 and TRBJ2-7; TRBD2 matches 12 bases. Trimming cost V 6 bases and J 2 bases; bases outside gene matches: 5. This CDR3 comprises 15 residues. The germline gives CDR1 MNHEY, CDR2 SMNVEV (reference sequence). CDR3 protein: CASRGLAGQTYEQYF. The CDR3 coding sequence is TGTGCCAGCAGGGGACTAGCGGGTCAAACCTACGAGCAGTACTTC.